This entry concerns a single T cell receptor beta chain. Its cognate antigen is unknown. This record comes from a study of post-analysis software for immune sequencing data. Unique-molecular-identifier-tagged TCR beta cDNA libraries were used. TCRdb reprocessed the PCR reads with MiXCR, giving one entry per CDR3 protein. The sample carries hundreds of thousands of distinct CDR3 sequences, 53% recorded once. Notes on the study in general: The study found significantly lower normalized Chao1 diversity in multiple sclerosis patients than in controls.

This TCR came from a girl under 18 with multiple sclerosis. Sequenced material: blood.

CDR3 DNA: TGTGCCAGCAGTCCGACAGGGTTGGGAATAACAGATACGCAGTATTTT. Encoded protein: CASSPTGLGITDTQYF. This sequence joins TRBV12-3 or TRBV12-4 and TRBJ2-3, with TRBD1 matching over 7 bases. V was pared by 5 bases and J by 3 bases, with 11 bases of the junction left unmatched. The CDR3 length is 16 residues.